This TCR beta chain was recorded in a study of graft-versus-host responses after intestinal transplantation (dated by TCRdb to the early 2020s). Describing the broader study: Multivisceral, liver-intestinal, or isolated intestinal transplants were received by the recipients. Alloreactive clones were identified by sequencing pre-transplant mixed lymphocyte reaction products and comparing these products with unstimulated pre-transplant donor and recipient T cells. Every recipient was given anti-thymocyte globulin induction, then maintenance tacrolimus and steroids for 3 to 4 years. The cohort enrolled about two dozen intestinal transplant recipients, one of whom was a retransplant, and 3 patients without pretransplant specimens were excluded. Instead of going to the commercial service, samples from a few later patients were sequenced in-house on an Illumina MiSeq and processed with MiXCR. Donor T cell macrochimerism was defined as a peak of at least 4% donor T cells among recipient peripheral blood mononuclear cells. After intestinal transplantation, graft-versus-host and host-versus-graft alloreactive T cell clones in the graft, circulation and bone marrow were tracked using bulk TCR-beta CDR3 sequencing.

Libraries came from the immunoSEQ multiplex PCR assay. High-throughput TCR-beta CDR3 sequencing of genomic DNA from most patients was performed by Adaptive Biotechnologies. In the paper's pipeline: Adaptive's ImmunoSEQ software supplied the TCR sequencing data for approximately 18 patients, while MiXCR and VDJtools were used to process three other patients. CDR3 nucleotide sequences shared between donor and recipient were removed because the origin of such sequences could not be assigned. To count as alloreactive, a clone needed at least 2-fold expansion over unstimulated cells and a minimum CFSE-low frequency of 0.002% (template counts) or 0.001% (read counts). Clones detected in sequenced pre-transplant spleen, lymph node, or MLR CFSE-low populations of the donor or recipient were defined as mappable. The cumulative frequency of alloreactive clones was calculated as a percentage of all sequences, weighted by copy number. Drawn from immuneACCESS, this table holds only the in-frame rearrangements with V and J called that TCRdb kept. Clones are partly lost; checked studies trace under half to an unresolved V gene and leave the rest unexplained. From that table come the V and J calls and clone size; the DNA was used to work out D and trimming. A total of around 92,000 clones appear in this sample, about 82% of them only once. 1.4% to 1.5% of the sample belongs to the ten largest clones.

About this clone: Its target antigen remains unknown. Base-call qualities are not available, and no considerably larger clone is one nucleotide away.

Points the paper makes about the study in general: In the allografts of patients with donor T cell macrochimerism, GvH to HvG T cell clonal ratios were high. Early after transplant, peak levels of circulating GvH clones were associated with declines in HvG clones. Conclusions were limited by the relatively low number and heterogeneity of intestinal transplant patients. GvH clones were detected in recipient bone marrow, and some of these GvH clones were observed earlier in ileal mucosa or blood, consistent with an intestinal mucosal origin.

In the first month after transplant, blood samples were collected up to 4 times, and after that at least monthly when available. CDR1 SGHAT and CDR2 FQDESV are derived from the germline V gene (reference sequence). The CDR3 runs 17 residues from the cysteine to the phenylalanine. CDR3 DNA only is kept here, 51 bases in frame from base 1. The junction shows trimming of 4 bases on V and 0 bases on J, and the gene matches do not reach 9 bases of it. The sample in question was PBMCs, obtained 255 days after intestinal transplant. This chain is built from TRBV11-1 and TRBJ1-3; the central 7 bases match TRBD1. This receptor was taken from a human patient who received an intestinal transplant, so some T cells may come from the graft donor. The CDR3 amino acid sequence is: CASSSRGGQHSGNTIYF. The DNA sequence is TGTGCCAGCAGCTCCCGCGGGGGACAGCACTCTGGAAACACCATATATTTT.